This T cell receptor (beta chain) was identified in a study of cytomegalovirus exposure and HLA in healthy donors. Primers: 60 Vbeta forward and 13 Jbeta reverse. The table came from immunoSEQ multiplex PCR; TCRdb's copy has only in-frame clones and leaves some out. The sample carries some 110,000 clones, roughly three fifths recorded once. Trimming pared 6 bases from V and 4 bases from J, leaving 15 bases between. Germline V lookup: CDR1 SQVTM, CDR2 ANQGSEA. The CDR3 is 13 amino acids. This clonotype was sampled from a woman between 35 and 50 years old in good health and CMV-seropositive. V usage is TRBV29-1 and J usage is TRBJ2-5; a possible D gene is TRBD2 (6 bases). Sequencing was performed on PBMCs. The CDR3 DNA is TGCAGCGTCGACGGGGGAGGAGGAGAGACCCAGTACTTC. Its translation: CSVDGGGGETQYF.